Below are 32 T cell receptor beta chains sequenced from a single sample in a study of spatial heterogeneity in lung cancer. TCRdb re-called the 5' RACE reads with MiXCR, one entry per CDR3 protein. The repertoire holds about 17,000 distinct CDR3 sequences, with around 21% as singletons. Described time point: sample taken at primary tumor resection. Unsorted tumor, nontumor lung tissue or cryopreserved PBMC supplied the whole RNA. Sequencing used PBMCs, obtained at surgery. These receptors were obtained from a female donor with early-stage non-small cell lung cancer.

This clonotype was seen repeatedly, ten times or more. This chain links TRBV24-1 with TRBJ1-5, with D maybe TRBD1 (5 bases). Germline V lookup: CDR1 KGHDR, CDR2 SFDVKD. The CDR3 length is 15 residues. V was trimmed by 10 bases and J by 6 bases, leaving 21 bases between them. This CDR3 reads CATSTGRDGFQPQHF. The CDR3 DNA is TGTGCCACATCTACGGGACGCGACGGTTTTCAGCCCCAGCATTTT.

At least ten counts were recorded for this clonotype. This rearrangement joins TRBV20-1 to TRBJ2-3; 11 bases align to TRBD1. The CDR3 runs 15 residues. Germline V gene sequence: CDR1 DFQATT, CDR2 SNEGSKA (reference sequence). The V segment lost 5 bases and the J segment 3 bases; nucleotides outside the gene matches: 7. CDR3 protein: CSAEDRGRGTDTQYF. The CDR3 DNA reads as TGCAGTGCTGAGGACAGGGGGCGGGGGACAGATACGCAGTATTTT.

The chain links TRBV30 to TRBJ2-5; D might be TRBD1 or TRBD2, each matching 5 bases. The CDR3 length is 15 residues. V lost 1 base and J lost 7, with 19 bases in between. From germline, CDR1 is GTSNPN and CDR2 SVGIG (reference sequence). The CDR3 sequence: CAWSELVGPLVTQYF. CDR3 DNA sequence: TGTGCCTGGAGTGAGCTCGTGGGACCACTCGTGACCCAGTACTTC.

This clonotype was recorded a few times. The rearrangement uses TRBV6-6 and TRBJ2-3; 12 nucleotides agree with TRBD2. V shed 0 bases, J shed 1 base, and the junction held 5 bases outside the gene matches. Looked up from germline, CDR1 is MNHNY and CDR2 is SVGAGI (reference sequence). This CDR3 spans 18 amino acids. CDR3 nucleotide sequence: TGTGCCAGCAGTTACTCCGCACTAGCGGGGGGCGGCACAGATACGCAGTATTTT. Translating gives CASSYSALAGGGTDTQYF.

This chain connects TRBV19 to TRBJ2-3; 7 bases match TRBD1. The V and J ends lost 3 bases and 0 bases, in that order; junction bases with no gene match: 3. The CDR3 spans 15 residues. In germline, CDR1 is LNHDA, CDR2 SQIVND (reference sequence). CDR3 region: CASSIYRGSTDTQYF. Written as DNA, the CDR3 is TGTGCCAGTAGTATCTACAGGGGTAGCACAGATACGCAGTATTTT.

This clonotype was recorded at least ten times. DNA of the CDR3: TGCGCCAGCAGCCAAGGTCGTTTCGGAGGGCGGAGCTCCTACGAGCAGTACTTC. Its protein is CASSQGRFGGRSSYEQYF. V usage is TRBV4-1 and J usage is TRBJ2-7, with D perhaps TRBD2 (6 bases). The CDR3 spans 18 residues. The V gene's germline CDR1 is MGHRA and CDR2 YSYEKL. The V and J ends lost 1 base and 0 bases respectively, with 19 bases between them.

The gene calls are TRBV27 and TRBJ2-6; unclear D gene. Trimming removed 7 bases at V and 2 bases at J, with 24 bases between. The CDR3 consists of 19 residues. Germline V gene data show CDR1 as MNHEY and CDR2 as SMNVEV (reference sequence). The CDR3, as DNA: TGTGCCAGCAAAGATCCCGGTAGCTACATTTCGACTGGGGCCAACGTCCTGACTTTC. Encoded protein: CASKDPGSYISTGANVLTF.

This clonotype showed up just a few times. The V and J genes are TRBV11-2 and TRBJ2-1, with 7 nucleotides matching TRBD2. With V trimmed by 10 bases and J by 5 bases, 11 bases remained unmatched. The CDR3 extends over 14 amino acids. The germline gives CDR1 SGHAT, CDR2 FQNNGV. The CDR3 DNA is TGTGCCACGGGAAGAGCGGGACCTCACAATGAGCAGTTCTTC. Amino acids: CATGRAGPHNEQFF. The complete variable domain, with remaining parts taken from reference TRBV11-2 and TRBJ2-1, reads EAGVAQSPRYKIIEKRQSVAFWCNPISGHATLYWYQQILGQGPKLLIQFQNNGVVDDSQLPKDRFSAERLKGVDSTLKIQPAKLEDSAVYLCATGRAGPHNEQFFGPGTRLTVL.

This clonotype was recorded at least ten times. This chain links TRBV4-2 with TRBJ2-5; D might be TRBD1 (7 bases). The CDR3 consists of 16 residues. The ends were cut back, 0 bases at V and 6 bases at J, with 17 bases in the middle. The germline CDR1 and CDR2 sequences are LGHNA and YNFKEQ. The chain's CDR3 is CASSQDLEGAKKTQYF. The CDR3 nucleotides are TGTGCCAGCAGCCAAGATCTGGAGGGGGCGAAAAAGACCCAGTACTTC.

This clonotype was seen ten or more times. The chain uses TRBV24-1 and TRBJ2-2; unclear D gene. This CDR3 contains 17 residues. CDR1 and CDR2 from the germline V gene are KGHDR and SFDVKD. Deletions cut 3 bases from V and 0 bases from J, with 13 bases between. CDR3 coding DNA: TGTGCCACCAGTGATGTGCCTTGGAGACCGAACACCGGGGAGCTGTTTTTT. This encodes CATSDVPWRPNTGELFF.

This clonotype was recorded many times. The gene calls are TRBV5-6 and TRBJ2-3; a possible D gene is TRBD2 (5 bases). Germline assignment: CDR1 SGHDT and CDR2 YYEEEE. The V and J ends lost 1 base and 0 bases respectively, with 9 bases between them. The CDR3 totals 15 residues. The DNA for the CDR3 is TGTGCCAGCAGCTTGAATGGCGGGAGCACAGATACGCAGTATTTT. It specifies CASSLNGGSTDTQYF. Full variable domain (missing parts from reference TRBV5-6 and TRBJ2-3): DAGVTQSPTHLIKTRGQQVTLRCSPKSGHDTVSWYQQALGQGPQFIFQYYEEEERQRGNFPDRFSGHQFPNYSSELNVNALLLGDSALYLCASSLNGGSTDTQYFGPGTRLTVL.

This sequence joins TRBV28 and TRBJ2-5; TRBD1 is a possible D gene (6 bases). The V gene's germline CDR1 is MDHEN and CDR2 SYDVKM. CDR3 length: 14 amino acids. The V and J ends lost 5 bases and 1 base respectively, with 11 bases between them. The CDR3 bases are TGTGCCAGCAGTCCGGACAGTCCCCAAGAGACCCAGTACTTC. Its translation: CASSPDSPQETQYF.

In its sample, this clonotype ranks as medium-sized. V gene TRBV28 combines with J gene TRBJ1-2; 7 bases line up with TRBD1. This CDR3 comprises 15 residues. The trim removed 5 bases at V and 2 bases at J, leaving 8 bases unmatched. Germline lookup yields CDR1 MDHEN and CDR2 SYDVKM. Written as DNA, the CDR3 is TGTGCCAGCAGTCCCCTCGACAGGGACAACTATGGCTACACCTTC. It encodes CASSPLDRDNYGYTF.

The rearrangement uses TRBV29-1 and TRBJ2-1; D uncertain. Germline assignment: CDR1 SQVTM and CDR2 ANQGSEA. The V end was cut by 1 base, the J end by 6 bases, with 13 bases between. CDR3 length: 14 residues. For the CDR3, the DNA is TGCAGCGTTGAAGGAGGCCTCCCCATCAATGAGCAGTTCTTC. Protein product: CSVEGGLPINEQFF.

V gene TRBV20-1 combines with J gene TRBJ2-3; 12 bases are shared with TRBD2. CDR3 length equals 17 residues. With V trimmed by 0 bases and J by 2 bases, 6 bases remained unmatched. In germline, CDR1 is DFQATT, CDR2 SNEGSKA (reference sequence). In DNA, the CDR3 is TGCAGTGCTAGAGATGTTGGACTAGCGGGACCCACAGATACGCAGTATTTT. Residues: CSARDVGLAGPTDTQYF.

This clonotype has ten or more counts. This chain uses TRBV14 with TRBJ2-1; D is undetermined. The CDR3 sequence is 17 residues long. Trimming removed 1 base at V and 7 bases at J, with 20 bases between. Germline CDR1 SGHDN, CDR2 FVKESK. The CDR3 here is CASSQVSSPRLGNEQFF. The CDR3 DNA sequence: TGTGCCAGCAGCCAAGTATCTAGTCCACGCTTGGGGAATGAGCAGTTCTTC. The complete variable domain, with remaining parts taken from reference TRBV14 and TRBJ2-1, reads EAGVTQFPSHSVIEKGQTVTLRCDPISGHDNLYWYRRVMGKEIKFLLHFVKESKQDESGMPNNRFLAERTGGTYSTLKVQPAELEDSGVYFCASSQVSSPRLGNEQFFGPGTRLTVL.

The sample holds a few counts of this clonotype. This chain joins TRBV19 and TRBJ2-2; weak D call: TRBD1 (6 bases). Trimming removed 2 bases at V and 6 bases at J, with 16 bases between. Germline V lookup: CDR1 LNHDA, CDR2 SQIVND (reference sequence). The CDR3 spans 16 residues. The CDR3 loop is CASSIPQGLGAGELFF. CDR3 DNA sequence: TGTGCCAGTAGTATACCTCAGGGGCTAGGGGCCGGGGAGCTGTTTTTT.

This clonotype was seen ten or more times. The chain links TRBV29-1 to TRBJ1-2, with D possibly matching TRBD1 (5 bases). The CDR3 totals 12 residues. CDR1 is SQVTM and CDR2 is ANQGSEA in the germline V gene. With 7 bases removed from V and 2 bases from J, the gap between germline ends came to 11 bases. The CDR3 coding sequence is TGCAGCGGGGGGAGACAAAACTATGGCTACACCTTC. Residues: CSGGRQNYGYTF.

This clonotype was observed a single time. The rearrangement links TRBV6-2 or TRBV6-3 to TRBJ2-3; D ambiguous. The CDR3 covers 12 residues. Trimming removed 6 bases from V and 8 bases from J, with 12 bases in between. Germline assignment: CDR1 MNHEY and CDR2 SVGEGT. The CDR3, as DNA: TGTGCCAGCAGCCGAGCTTTGGGTACGCAGTATTTT. This translates into CASSRALGTQYF.

This clonotype is medium-sized in the sample. The chain joins TRBV6-6 to TRBJ2-7; 9 bases match TRBD1. Germline V gene sequence: CDR1 MNHNY, CDR2 SVGAGI (reference sequence). The CDR3 runs 17 residues. The J segment lost 0 bases and the V segment lost 4 bases, leaving 10 bases of the junction unmatched. In DNA form, the CDR3 reads TGTGCCAGCAGTTCCCCGGACAGGGGTCCTGCCTCCTACGAGCAGTACTTC. Translation: CASSSPDRGPASYEQYF.

This clonotype was found many times. CDR3 region: CASRRGKTGGDPTDTQYF. The CDR3 DNA sequence: TGTGCCAGCAGGCGGGGGAAAACAGGGGGCGATCCCACAGATACGCAGTATTTT. This rearrangement joins TRBV28 to TRBJ2-3; 9 bases agree with TRBD1. Germline trimming cut 6 bases from V and 2 bases from J; bases unmatched to any gene: 15. Germline loops: CDR1 MDHEN, CDR2 SYDVKM. The CDR3 has 18 amino acids.

This chain connects TRBV12-3 or TRBV12-4 to TRBJ1-5; 7 bases match TRBD1. The V and J ends lost 6 bases and 0 bases, in that order; junction bases with no gene match: 8. The CDR3 is 16 amino acids. The CDR3 DNA reads as TGTGCCAGCAGCCCCCAACAGGGGATTAGCAATCAGCCCCAGCATTTT. This codes for CASSPQQGISNQPQHF.

By sample share, this clonotype is medium-sized (0.01 to 0.1%). This chain links TRBV28 with TRBJ1-1, with D perhaps matching TRBD1 (6 bases). Germline CDR1 MDHEN, CDR2 SYDVKM. The CDR3 is 13 residues long. Trimming cost V 3 bases and J 11 bases, with 16 bases left between them. The CDR3 is CASSLITGYTAFF. CDR3 DNA: TGTGCCAGCAGTTTGATTACAGGGTATACGGCTTTCTTT.

The chain uses TRBV12-3 or TRBV12-4 and TRBJ1-4; D gene unclear. The V end was cut by 2 bases, the J end by 5 bases, with 9 bases between. The CDR3 is made up of 14 amino acids. The CDR3 bases are TGTGCCAGCAGTTTAAGGCAAGAAAATGAAAAACTGTTTTTT. Its protein product is CASSLRQENEKLFF.

The chain combines TRBV20-1 with TRBJ2-4, with 8 bases fitting TRBD1. The CDR3 is made up of 15 amino acids. Germline CDR1 is DFQATT and CDR2 is SNEGSKA (reference sequence). The trim removed 5 bases at V and 0 bases at J, leaving 6 bases unmatched. The CDR3: CSASRTGLAKNIQYF. DNA of the CDR3: TGCAGTGCTTCTAGGACAGGGCTAGCCAAAAACATTCAGTACTTC.

This clonotype was counted at least ten times. This chain links TRBV6-1 with TRBJ2-3, with 8 bases lining up with TRBD1. The V gene's germline CDR1 is MNHNS and CDR2 SASEGT. The CDR3 loop spans 16 amino acids. V trimming: 1 base; J trimming: 2 bases; junction bases outside the gene matches: 5. Here the CDR3 reads CASSEVYRGNTDTQYF. CDR3 sequence (DNA): TGTGCCAGCAGTGAAGTTTACAGGGGGAACACAGATACGCAGTATTTT.

This clonotype has a handful of counts. The rearrangement uses TRBV11-2 and TRBJ2-7; 8 bases agree with TRBD2. Germline V CDR1 and CDR2: SGHAT, FQNNGV. The CDR3 has 13 amino acids. The V segment lost 10 bases and the J segment 0 bases; nucleotides outside the gene matches: 5. The CDR3 protein is CATSGPISYEQYF. The CDR3 DNA is TGTGCCACTAGCGGGCCCATCTCCTACGAGCAGTACTTC.

The sample holds a few counts of this clonotype. The chain couples TRBV6-2 or TRBV6-3 to TRBJ2-3; weak D call: TRBD1 (5 bases). CDR1 MNHEY and CDR2 SVGEGT come from the germline V gene. V was trimmed by 5 bases and J by 5 bases, leaving 5 bases between them. The CDR3 has 11 residues. The DNA for the CDR3 is TGTGCCAGCAGTGGACAAGATACGCAGTATTTT. Translating gives CASSGQDTQYF.

This clonotype was seen many times. This chain joins TRBV7-2 and TRBJ2-7; D not resolved. The CDR3 spans 14 residues. Germline CDR1 and CDR2: SGHTA and FQGNSA. Trimming pared 1 base from V and 0 bases from J, leaving 7 bases between. CDR3 DNA: TGTGCCAGCAGCTTAGGGCCACTCTCCTACGAGCAGTACTTC. The encoded protein is CASSLGPLSYEQYF.

This clonotype was recorded at least ten times. The rearrangement links TRBV5-1 to TRBJ2-2; D may match TRBD1 or TRBD2 (5 bases each). CDR3 length equals 14 residues. V lost 8 bases, J lost 2 bases, and 13 bases lay in between. CDR1 is SGHRS and CDR2 is YFSETQ in the germline V gene. The CDR3 DNA follows: TGCGCCAGTTCGGGGACCATTAACACCGGGGAGCTGTTTTTT. Residues: CASSGTINTGELFF.

This clonotype was counted ten times or more. This chain links TRBV24-1 with TRBJ2-1, with a weak D call TRBD1 (5 bases). Between the trimmed V and J ends, which lost 8 bases and 3 bases, there was a span of 10 bases. CDR3 length: 13 amino acids. CDR1 and CDR2 from the germline V gene are KGHDR and SFDVKD. The CDR3 loop reads CATTGAHYNEQFF. Written as DNA, the CDR3 is TGTGCCACCACTGGGGCCCACTACAATGAGCAGTTCTTC.

The chain recombines TRBV12-3 or TRBV12-4 with TRBJ2-6, with a weak D call TRBD1 (5 bases). The V end lost 4 bases, the J end lost 0 bases, and 16 bases lay between the germline ends. The CDR3 is 18 amino acids. Written as DNA, the CDR3 is TGTGCCAGCAGTTCCGGAGTACAGGTCATCTCTGGGGCCAACGTCCTGACTTTC. Protein product: CASSSGVQVISGANVLTF.